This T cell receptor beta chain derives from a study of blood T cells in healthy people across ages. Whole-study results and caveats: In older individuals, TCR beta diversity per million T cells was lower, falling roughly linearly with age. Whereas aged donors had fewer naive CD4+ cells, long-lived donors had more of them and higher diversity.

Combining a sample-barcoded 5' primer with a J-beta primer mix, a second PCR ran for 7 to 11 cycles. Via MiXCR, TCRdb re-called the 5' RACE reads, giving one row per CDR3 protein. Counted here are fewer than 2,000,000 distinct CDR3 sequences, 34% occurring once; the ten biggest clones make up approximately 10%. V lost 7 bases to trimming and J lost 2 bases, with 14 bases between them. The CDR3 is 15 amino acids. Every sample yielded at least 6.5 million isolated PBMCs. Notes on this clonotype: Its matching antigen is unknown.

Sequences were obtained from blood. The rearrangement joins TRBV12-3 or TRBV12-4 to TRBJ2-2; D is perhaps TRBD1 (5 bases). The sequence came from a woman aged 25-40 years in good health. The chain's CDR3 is CASILTEFNTGELFF. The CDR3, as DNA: TGTGCCAGCATCCTGACAGAGTTTAACACCGGGGAGCTGTTTTTT.